These T cell receptor beta chains were read from a single sample in a study of cytomegalovirus exposure and HLA in healthy donors. The repertoire was sequenced with immunoSEQ multiplex PCR; TCRdb's copy has only in-frame clones and lacks some. The sample has tens of thousands of clones. Input material: PBMCs. The receptors derive from a female donor in good health and CMV-seropositive. CDR3s include the opening cysteine and the closing phenylalanine or tryptophan. Fields, in order: J gene, V gene, clone size, D gene, CDR3 protein, CDR3 DNA. The D gene is left open where the match is weak. Rows give clone size only sometimes, using once, few, many, or a class for an expanded clone.

j_call: TRBJ2-7
v_call: TRBV18
clone_size: -
d_call: -
cdr3_aa: CASSTGTSYEQYF
cdr3_nt: TGTGCCAGCTCGACCGGGACAAGCTACGAGCAGTACTTC

j_call: TRBJ1-4
v_call: TRBV18
clone_size: -
d_call: -
cdr3_aa: CASSRGGSHEKLFF
cdr3_nt: TGTGCCAGCTCACGGGGAGGGAGCCATGAAAAACTGTTTTTT

j_call: TRBJ2-3
v_call: TRBV5-1
clone_size: -
d_call: -
cdr3_aa: CASSLGSSTDTQYF
cdr3_nt: TGCGCCAGCAGCTTGGGCAGTAGCACAGATACGCAGTATTTT

j_call: TRBJ2-7
v_call: TRBV6-5
clone_size: -
d_call: -
cdr3_aa: CASSAGNEQYF
cdr3_nt: TGTGCCAGCTCCGCGGGGAACGAGCAGTACTTC

j_call: TRBJ1-1
v_call: TRBV27
clone_size: -
d_call: TRBD1
cdr3_aa: CASTRTGMNTEAFF
cdr3_nt: TGTGCCAGCACCAGGACAGGAATGAACACTGAAGCTTTCTTT

j_call: TRBJ1-4
v_call: TRBV10-2
clone_size: -
d_call: -
cdr3_aa: CASSRNGQKNEKLFF
cdr3_nt: TGCGCCAGCAGCCGAAACGGACAGAAGAATGAAAAACTGTTTTTT

j_call: TRBJ2-5
v_call: TRBV7-7
clone_size: -
d_call: -
cdr3_aa: CASSLVSATGIQYF
cdr3_nt: TGTGCTAGCAGCTTAGTTTCGGCGACGGGTATCCAGTACTTC

j_call: TRBJ1-4
v_call: TRBV13
clone_size: -
d_call: TRBD1
cdr3_aa: CASSSGGGSEKLFF
cdr3_nt: TGTGCCAGCAGCTCAGGGGGGGGAAGTGAAAAACTGTTTTTT

j_call: TRBJ1-2
v_call: TRBV5-1
clone_size: -
d_call: TRBD1
cdr3_aa: CASSQTGSNYGYTF
cdr3_nt: TGCGCCAGCAGCCAGACAGGGTCAAACTATGGTTACACCTTC

j_call: TRBJ1-1
v_call: TRBV7-9
clone_size: -
d_call: -
cdr3_aa: CASSLRGDRSEAFF
cdr3_nt: TGTGCCAGCAGCTTAAGGGGCGATCGCTCTGAAGCTTTCTTT

j_call: TRBJ2-2
v_call: TRBV5-1
clone_size: -
d_call: TRBD1
cdr3_aa: CASSPRGPSNTGELFF
cdr3_nt: TGCGCCAGCAGTCCCAGGGGGCCCTCGAACACCGGGGAGCTGTTTTTT

j_call: TRBJ1-2
v_call: TRBV10-1
clone_size: -
d_call: -
cdr3_aa: CASSASGVGAYGYTF
cdr3_nt: TGCGCCAGCAGTGCCTCGGGTGTGGGTGCCTATGGCTACACCTTC

j_call: TRBJ2-3
v_call: TRBV19
clone_size: -
d_call: TRBD1
cdr3_aa: CASRTEGQGLRNTQYF
cdr3_nt: TGTGCCAGTAGGACTGAGGGACAGGGCCTTCGAAATACGCAGTATTTT

j_call: TRBJ2-3
v_call: TRBV5-1
clone_size: -
d_call: TRBD1
cdr3_aa: CASSDGQAASTDTQYF
cdr3_nt: TGCGCCAGCAGCGATGGACAGGCCGCTAGCACAGATACGCAGTATTTT

j_call: TRBJ1-5
v_call: TRBV5-1
clone_size: -
d_call: TRBD1
cdr3_aa: CASSPTGTGYQPQHF
cdr3_nt: TGCGCCAGCAGCCCAACCGGGACAGGTTATCAGCCCCAGCATTTT

j_call: TRBJ2-3
v_call: TRBV19
clone_size: -
d_call: TRBD1
cdr3_aa: CASSIGGQVTDTQYF
cdr3_nt: TGTGCCAGTAGTATAGGTGGACAGGTCACAGATACGCAGTATTTT

j_call: TRBJ2-7
v_call: TRBV20-1
clone_size: -
d_call: -
cdr3_aa: CSAGWTEQYF
cdr3_nt: TGCAGTGCTGGATGGACAGAGCAGTACTTC

j_call: TRBJ2-7
v_call: TRBV7-9
clone_size: -
d_call: TRBD1
cdr3_aa: CASSPTGNVYEQYF
cdr3_nt: TGTGCCAGCAGCCCGACAGGGAATGTCTACGAGCAGTACTTC

j_call: TRBJ2-5
v_call: TRBV6-6
clone_size: -
d_call: TRBD2
cdr3_aa: CASSSTSGGQKETQYF
cdr3_nt: TGTGCCAGCAGTTCGACTAGCGGGGGGCAAAAAGAGACCCAGTACTTC

j_call: TRBJ2-1
v_call: TRBV5-6
clone_size: -
d_call: -
cdr3_aa: CASSLAGRGRVKYEQFF
cdr3_nt: TGTGCCAGCAGCTTGGCCGGGCGGGGAAGGGTCAAGTATGAGCAGTTCTTC

j_call: TRBJ1-1
v_call: TRBV9
clone_size: -
d_call: -
cdr3_aa: CASSVVSRVNTEAFF
cdr3_nt: TGTGCCAGCAGCGTAGTGTCCAGGGTAAACACTGAAGCTTTCTTT

j_call: TRBJ1-5
v_call: TRBV5-1
clone_size: -
d_call: TRBD1
cdr3_aa: CASSSGQGATTQHF
cdr3_nt: TGCGCCAGCAGCTCGGGACAGGGGGCCACAACCCAGCATTTT

j_call: TRBJ1-5
v_call: TRBV6-4
clone_size: -
d_call: -
cdr3_aa: CASSDSSQGPRRESQPQHF
cdr3_nt: TGTGCCAGCAGTGACTCGAGTCAGGGTCCCAGAAGGGAAAGTCAGCCCCAGCATTTT

j_call: TRBJ2-7
v_call: TRBV9
clone_size: medium-sized
d_call: -
cdr3_aa: CASRDPRGHEQYF
cdr3_nt: TGTGCCAGCAGGGATCCCAGGGGCCACGAGCAGTACTTC

j_call: TRBJ1-1
v_call: TRBV2
clone_size: -
d_call: -
cdr3_aa: CASRRGEGTEAFF
cdr3_nt: TGTGCCAGCAGGCGTGGGGAGGGAACTGAAGCTTTCTTT

j_call: TRBJ2-2
v_call: TRBV5-1
clone_size: -
d_call: TRBD2
cdr3_aa: CASSLAGTRVDGELFF
cdr3_nt: TGCGCCAGCAGCTTGGCTGGGACTAGAGTCGACGGGGAGCTGTTTTTT

j_call: TRBJ1-1
v_call: TRBV6-6
clone_size: -
d_call: -
cdr3_aa: CASSYPREPAFF
cdr3_nt: TGTGCCAGCAGTTACCCTCGGGAGCCAGCTTTCTTT

j_call: TRBJ2-5
v_call: TRBV28
clone_size: -
d_call: -
cdr3_aa: CASSLLGRQETQYF
cdr3_nt: TGTGCCAGCAGTTTACTTGGCAGACAAGAGACCCAGTACTTC

j_call: TRBJ2-2
v_call: TRBV13
clone_size: -
d_call: -
cdr3_aa: CASSFAGELFF
cdr3_nt: TGTGCCAGCAGCTTTGCGGGGGAGCTGTTTTTT

j_call: TRBJ2-5
v_call: TRBV2
clone_size: -
d_call: -
cdr3_aa: CASSQQILTGTKETQYF
cdr3_nt: TGTGCCAGCAGTCAACAAATACTGACAGGAACAAAAGAGACCCAGTACTTC

j_call: TRBJ2-7
v_call: TRBV18
clone_size: -
d_call: -
cdr3_aa: CASSTRESYEQYF
cdr3_nt: TGTGCCAGCTCAACCCGGGAGTCCTACGAGCAGTACTTC

j_call: TRBJ2-7
v_call: TRBV11-2
clone_size: -
d_call: TRBD2
cdr3_aa: CASSLGGRAYEQYF
cdr3_nt: TGTGCCAGCAGCTTAGGCGGGAGGGCCTACGAGCAGTACTTC

j_call: TRBJ2-3
v_call: TRBV2
clone_size: -
d_call: TRBD2
cdr3_aa: CASSGAGAQYF
cdr3_nt: TGTGCCAGCAGTGGGGCGGGAGCGCAGTATTTT

j_call: TRBJ2-7
v_call: TRBV29-1
clone_size: -
d_call: TRBD1
cdr3_aa: CSVVQGAYEQYF
cdr3_nt: TGCAGCGTTGTACAGGGGGCCTACGAGCAGTACTTC

j_call: TRBJ1-2
v_call: TRBV6-1
clone_size: -
d_call: -
cdr3_aa: CASESYQGNYGYTF
cdr3_nt: TGTGCCAGCGAGAGCTACCAGGGGAACTATGGCTACACCTTC

j_call: TRBJ2-2
v_call: TRBV4-1
clone_size: -
d_call: TRBD2
cdr3_aa: CASSQELAGTGELFF
cdr3_nt: TGCGCCAGCAGCCAAGAACTAGCGGGAACCGGGGAGCTGTTTTTT

j_call: TRBJ1-2
v_call: TRBV6-1
clone_size: -
d_call: TRBD1
cdr3_aa: CASTRGTAYGYTF
cdr3_nt: TGTGCCAGTACCAGGGGGACAGCTTATGGCTACACCTTC

j_call: TRBJ1-1
v_call: TRBV2
clone_size: -
d_call: -
cdr3_aa: CASSEQGNTEAFF
cdr3_nt: TGTGCCAGCAGTGAACAGGGGAACACTGAAGCTTTCTTT

j_call: TRBJ1-5
v_call: TRBV4-2
clone_size: -
d_call: -
cdr3_aa: CASSERARGPSNQPQHF
cdr3_nt: TGTGCCAGCAGCGAAAGGGCTAGGGGTCCTAGCAATCAGCCCCAGCATTTT

j_call: TRBJ1-1
v_call: TRBV7-2
clone_size: -
d_call: TRBD1
cdr3_aa: CASSLANRGQTEAFF
cdr3_nt: TGTGCCAGCAGCTTAGCTAACAGGGGGCAGACTGAAGCTTTCTTT

j_call: TRBJ1-6
v_call: TRBV11-3
clone_size: -
d_call: TRBD1
cdr3_aa: CASSSTGGNSPLHF
cdr3_nt: TGTGCCAGCAGCTCGACAGGGGGAAATTCACCCCTCCACTTT

j_call: TRBJ2-3
v_call: TRBV27
clone_size: -
d_call: -
cdr3_aa: CASTQAGQGTDTQYF
cdr3_nt: TGTGCCAGCACCCAAGCTGGTCAGGGCACAGATACGCAGTATTTT

j_call: TRBJ1-1
v_call: TRBV4-2
clone_size: -
d_call: -
cdr3_aa: CASSLTQGNTEAFF
cdr3_nt: TGTGCCAGCAGCCTCACCCAGGGGAACACTGAAGCTTTCTTT

j_call: TRBJ2-3
v_call: TRBV5-1
clone_size: -
d_call: TRBD1
cdr3_aa: CASSPGQGGGTDTQYF
cdr3_nt: TGCGCCAGCAGCCCCGGACAGGGCGGAGGCACAGATACGCAGTATTTT

j_call: TRBJ2-7
v_call: TRBV9
clone_size: -
d_call: TRBD2
cdr3_aa: CASSLSGGADEQYF
cdr3_nt: TGTGCCAGCAGCCTTAGCGGGGGCGCGGACGAGCAGTACTTC

j_call: TRBJ2-2
v_call: TRBV6-5
clone_size: -
d_call: -
cdr3_aa: CASSYLNGELFF
cdr3_nt: TGTGCCAGCAGTTACCTTAACGGGGAGCTGTTTTTT

j_call: TRBJ2-7
v_call: TRBV5-8
clone_size: -
d_call: TRBD1
cdr3_aa: CASNDRVYFYEQYF
cdr3_nt: TGTGCCAGCAATGACAGGGTATACTTCTACGAGCAGTACTTC

j_call: TRBJ2-4
v_call: TRBV15
clone_size: -
d_call: -
cdr3_aa: CATSSALGNIQYF
cdr3_nt: TGTGCCACCAGCAGTGCCCTCGGAAACATTCAGTACTTC

j_call: TRBJ2-5
v_call: TRBV4-1
clone_size: -
d_call: TRBD2
cdr3_aa: CASSQDWEGIQETQYF
cdr3_nt: TGCGCCAGCAGCCAAGATTGGGAGGGGATCCAAGAGACCCAGTACTTC

j_call: TRBJ1-2
v_call: TRBV7-2
clone_size: -
d_call: -
cdr3_aa: CASSFPPGQSYGYTF
cdr3_nt: TGTGCCAGCAGCTTTCCCCCGGGACAAAGCTATGGCTACACCTTC

j_call: TRBJ1-5
v_call: TRBV4-3
clone_size: -
d_call: -
cdr3_aa: CASSQDSGGVQPQHF
cdr3_nt: TGCGCCAGCAGCCAAGATTCGGGGGGAGTCCAGCCCCAGCATTTT

j_call: TRBJ2-7
v_call: TRBV28
clone_size: -
d_call: TRBD2
cdr3_aa: CASRIAGVRNEQYF
cdr3_nt: TGTGCCAGCAGAATAGCGGGGGTGAGAAACGAGCAGTACTTC

j_call: TRBJ1-1
v_call: TRBV6-1
clone_size: -
d_call: TRBD1
cdr3_aa: CASSDEGADTEAFF
cdr3_nt: TGTGCCAGCAGTGACGAGGGGGCGGACACTGAAGCTTTCTTT

j_call: TRBJ1-1
v_call: TRBV4-2
clone_size: -
d_call: -
cdr3_aa: CASNQRGMNTEAFF
cdr3_nt: TGTGCCAGCAACCAACGGGGAATGAACACTGAAGCTTTCTTT

j_call: TRBJ2-1
v_call: TRBV4-1
clone_size: -
d_call: TRBD2
cdr3_aa: CASSQGLAGGADNEQFF
cdr3_nt: TGCGCCAGCAGCCAAGGACTAGCGGGAGGGGCCGACAATGAGCAGTTCTTC

j_call: TRBJ2-1
v_call: TRBV4-3
clone_size: -
d_call: TRBD2
cdr3_aa: CASSQEIGLAGRGYNEQFF
cdr3_nt: TGCGCCAGCAGCCAAGAGATTGGACTAGCGGGTCGGGGGTACAATGAGCAGTTCTTC

j_call: TRBJ1-2
v_call: TRBV5-1
clone_size: -
d_call: -
cdr3_aa: CASRISGLSNYGYTF
cdr3_nt: TGCGCCAGCAGGATATCGGGGTTATCGAACTATGGCTACACCTTC